This paragraph reports one T cell receptor (beta chain). Many counts were recorded for this clonotype. The antigen it recognizes is unknown. One junction end disagrees with the germline gene, perhaps due to a read error. Reading from cysteine to phenylalanine, the CDR3 counts 16 amino acids. CDR3 DNA is the only sequence kept; it has 48 bases, read in frame from the first base. The germline V gene gives CDR1 as MNHEY and CDR2 as SVGAGI. This sample stems from a study of breast tumors, draining lymph nodes, adjacent tissues (dated by TCRdb to the mid-2010s). About the study as a whole: The study compared TCR beta repertoires across tumor, adjacent nontumor tissue and axillary lymph nodes from breast cancer patients. The study was designed to assess the relationships and possible T-cell exchange between tumor, surrounding tissue and draining lymph node repertoires in human breast cancer. The investigation overall reported the following: The study presented the conclusion that tumor T cells originate in lymph nodes as consistent with a hypothesis, not as something directly demonstrated. The data were considered consistent with the idea that most tumor T cells come from the lymph node and then expand in tumor tissue. In luminal-like breast cancer, tumor and nontumor tissue repertoires resembled each other significantly more than in basal-like breast cancer. Tumors showed preferential V and J gene usage, and their T-cell repertoire diversity fell below that of lymph nodes yet above that of nontumor tissue.

The instrument given in TCRdb is Illumina HiSeq 2000. TCR beta chain libraries were generated by multiplex PCR amplification. The amplified TCR beta chain products were analyzed by high-throughput sequencing. The public reads were reprocessed in TCRdb via fastp at Q25 and MiXCR, keeping in-frame beta chains. Identical CDR3 protein sequences are pooled into one entry, listed with their most common genes and DNA. A total of over 60,000 distinct CDR3 sequences appear in this sample, around 52% of them only once. The top ten hold approximately 18% of the sample. Sequencing was performed on breast tumor tissue. The sequence links TRBV6-5 to TRBJ2-1; 11 central nucleotides agree with TRBD2. This TCR derives from a female donor with breast cancer. Some clones in this sample may be carry-over from other donors' samples. The DNA sequence is as follows: TGTGCCAGCAGTCACTCGATAGCGGGAGGGCCACATGAGCAGTTCTTC. This translates into CASSHSIAGGPHEQFF.